This T cell receptor (beta chain) was captured by sequencing in a study of regulatory T cells in long-lasting Graves disease. With respect to this clonotype: Antigen specificity is unknown.

Building the TCR beta libraries relied on iRepertoire HTBI primers, and CDR3 regions underwent Arm-PCR. Via MiXCR, TCRdb re-called the multiplex PCR reads, giving one row per CDR3 protein. Of around 420,000 distinct CDR3 sequences detected, 14% to 15% appear once; the ten largest clones hold under 9%. Study-level points and caveats: The study examined only peripheral blood, not thyroid tissue.

Time point specified: newly diagnosed GD, antithyroid drugs for less than 3 months. TCR sequences were obtained from RNA taken from PBMCs. The germline V gene has CDR1 DFQATT and CDR2 SNEGSKA (reference sequence). This CDR3 region has 13 residues. V shed 0 bases and J shed 8 bases, with 13 bases lying between them. The same data also went into a second study, on T cells in Graves' hyperthyroidism and ophthalmopathy.

This chain joins TRBV20-1 and TRBJ1-2; no definite D call. The sample in question was peripheral blood mononuclear cells (PBMCs), obtained at new diagnosis, from a patient treated with antithyroid drugs. This TCR derives from a woman aged 40 to 55 with Graves disease. The CDR3 DNA is TGCAGTGCTAGAGATCACGACGGCGTGGGCTACACCTTC. Protein: CSARDHDGVGYTF.